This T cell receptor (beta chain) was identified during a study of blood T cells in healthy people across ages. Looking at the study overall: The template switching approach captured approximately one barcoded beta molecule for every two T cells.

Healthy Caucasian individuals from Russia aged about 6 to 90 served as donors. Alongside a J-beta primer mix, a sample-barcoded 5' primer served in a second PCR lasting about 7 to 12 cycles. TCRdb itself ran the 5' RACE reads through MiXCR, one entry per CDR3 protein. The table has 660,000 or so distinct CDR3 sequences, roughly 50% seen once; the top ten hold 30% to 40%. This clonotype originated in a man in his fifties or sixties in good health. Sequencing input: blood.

The CDR3, as DNA: TGCGCCAGCAGCTTGGATGGGGGGCGGAGTGACTATGGCTACACCTTC. Protein: CASSLDGGRSDYGYTF. V usage is TRBV5-1 and J usage is TRBJ1-2; possibly TRBD1 for D (6 bases). The CDR3 has 16 residues. The germline CDR1 and CDR2 sequences are SGHRS and YFSETQ. Trimming shortened V by 0 bases and J by 3 bases, and 15 bases separated the two germline ends.